This T cell receptor (beta chain) came from a study of blood T cell repertoires in COVID-19. Study background: Sample material is recorded as cDNA or gDNA derived from T cells, B-cell-depleted T cells, or PBMCs.

Per germline, CDR1 LNHDA and CDR2 SQIVND (reference sequence). The ends lost 8 bases at V and 4 bases at J; junction bases unmatched: 11. CDR3 length: 16 amino acids. Only in-frame clones appear in the TCRdb table, and some are missing; sequencing was by immunoSEQ multiplex PCR. The table includes 120,000 to 150,000 clones, more than 75% detected once. This TCR was sampled from a woman in her twenties or thirties with acute COVID-19. V gene TRBV19 combines with J gene TRBJ1-4, with 9 bases matching TRBD1. What was sequenced was PBMCs or T cells enriched from blood (not recorded which). In DNA form, the CDR3 reads TGTGCCAGTGGGGGACAGGGTCCCCGATATAATGAAAAACTGTTTTTT. It codes for CASGGQGPRYNEKLFF.